This TCR beta chain was obtained from a study of blood T cell repertoires in COVID-19. As for the study in general: Whether acute or convalescent, the COVID-19 samples came from the United States, Italy and Spain. Sources were T cells, B-cell-depleted T cells, or PBMCs; the material itself was cDNA or gDNA.

The CDR3 contains 16 residues. The V and J ends lost 0 bases and 4 bases, in that order; junction bases with no gene match: 2. Looked up from germline, CDR1 is SGHTA and CDR2 is FQGTGA. In the original workflow: Amplification from reference gene primers served as the basis for estimated nucleated cell counts. Profiling relied on immunoSEQ multiplex PCR, and the TCRdb table lists in-frame clones only, not all of them. V and J calls and clone size are those listed in that table; D and trimming were worked out from the DNA. This table holds about 300,000 clones, 85% to 90% found once. The Seattle patients, enrolled during active infection, were followed longitudinally.

V usage is TRBV7-3 and J usage is TRBJ2-1, with 11 bases aligning to TRBD2. The sequencing sample was made of peripheral blood. The TCR sequence derives from a woman aged 45 to 65 with COVID-19, enrolled during active disease. The CDR3 protein is CASSLTGTSGYNEQFF. The CDR3 bases are TGTGCCAGCAGCTTAACGGGGACTAGCGGATACAATGAGCAGTTCTTC.